This T cell receptor beta chain stems from a study of cytomegalovirus exposure and HLA in healthy donors. Overall study results and limits: Analyses of presence and absence presupposed an approximately uniform sequencing depth across donors.

Notes on this clone: Antigen specificity is unknown.

The PCR employed 60 Vbeta primers together with 13 Jbeta primers. The method was immunoSEQ multiplex PCR; TCRdb's version includes in-frame clones alone and lacks a portion of them. Here the sample spans fewer than 140,000 clones, just over 70% being singletons. This CDR3 is built from 15 residues. The ends lost 2 bases at V and 7 bases at J; junction bases unmatched: 11. Germline V CDR1 and CDR2: SGHNT, YYREEE (reference sequence). Sequencing was done on a sample of PBMCs. V is TRBV5-4 and J is TRBJ1-1; 7 bases are shared with TRBD1. The receptor comes from a boy aged 10-17 years in good health and CMV-seronegative. CDR3 region: CASSFSGQTKNEAFF. The CDR3 bases are TGTGCCAGCAGCTTTTCGGGACAGACTAAAAATGAAGCTTTCTTT. Filled out from reference TRBV5-4 and TRBJ1-1, the complete variable domain reads ETGVTQSPTHLIKTRGQQVTLRCSSQSGHNTVSWYQQALGQGPQFIFQYYREEENGRGNFPPRFSGLQFPNYSSELNVNALELDDSALYLCASSFSGQTKNEAFFGQGTRLTVV.